Following are 21 T cell receptor beta chains from one sample sequenced in a study of blood T cell repertoires in COVID-19. Clones were sequenced by immunoSEQ multiplex PCR, and TCRdb holds only the in-frame ones, with some missing. The sample consists of 50,000 to 70,000 clones, about 78% of them appearing once. The specimen was peripheral blood. These receptor sequences come from a man over 45 with active or convalescent COVID-19.

CDR3 DNA sequence: TGTGCCACCGGGACTAGCGGGATAGGCTACGAGCAGTACTTC. This codes for CATGTSGIGYEQYF. The chain employs TRBV19 and TRBJ2-7, with TRBD2 matching 13 bases. The J segment lost 3 bases and the V segment lost 10 bases, leaving 6 bases of the junction unmatched. The CDR3 totals 14 residues. Germline V CDR1 and CDR2: LNHDA, SQIVND (reference sequence).

The CDR3 DNA follows: TGTGCCAGCAGCTTAGAGTTGGACAGACCGATTAATGAGCAGTTCTTC. This translates into CASSLELDRPINEQFF. V usage is TRBV7-3 and J usage is TRBJ2-1, with D possibly matching TRBD1 (6 bases). V was shortened by 2 bases and J by 7 bases, with 18 bases between the two germline ends. Germline lookup yields CDR1 SGHTA and CDR2 FQGTGA. CDR3 length: 16 amino acids.

The chain joins TRBV19 to TRBJ1-1; 7 positions match TRBD1. The CDR3 spans 14 residues. The J segment lost 4 bases and the V segment lost 6 bases, leaving 8 bases of the junction unmatched. Looked up from germline, CDR1 is LNHDA and CDR2 is SQIVND (reference sequence). CDR3 sequence reads: CASRTTGSGTEAFF. The CDR3 coding sequence is TGTGCCAGTAGGACGACAGGGTCGGGCACTGAAGCTTTCTTT.

This clone appeared once. The CDR3 DNA follows: TGTGCCAGTAGTTCGACAGGGGTTGGCTCTGGGGCCAACGTCCTGACTTTC. Translating it yields CASSSTGVGSGANVLTF. This chain links TRBV19 with TRBJ2-6; 8 bases map to TRBD1. Trimming at V came to 5 bases and at J to 0 bases, leaving 6 bases not matched to a gene. The V gene's germline CDR1 is LNHDA and CDR2 SQIVND (reference sequence). CDR3 size: 17 residues.

The rearrangement links TRBV5-5 to TRBJ2-3; D unclear. Germline V gives CDR1 SGHKS, CDR2 YYEKEE (reference sequence). Trimming removed 4 bases from V and 1 base from J, with 16 bases in between. This CDR3 is 16 amino acids long. CDR3 DNA: TGTGCCAGCAGCCCTCAGGTCAGGTCTGGCACAGATACGCAGTATTTT. Translating gives CASSPQVRSGTDTQYF.

J is TRBJ2-3 and V is TRBV5-6; no clear D gene. V lost 0 bases and J 1 base, leaving 9 bases between the germline ends. The CDR3 runs to 15 residues. CDR1 and CDR2 from the germline V gene are SGHDT and YYEEEE. The CDR3 is CASSLEFRGTDTQYF. CDR3 DNA: TGTGCCAGCAGCTTGGAGTTCCGGGGCACAGATACGCAGTATTTT. Supplemented by reference TRBV5-6 and TRBJ2-3, the full variable domain reads DAGVTQSPTHLIKTRGQQVTLRCSPKSGHDTVSWYQQALGQGPQFIFQYYEEEERQRGNFPDRFSGHQFPNYSSELNVNALLLGDSALYLCASSLEFRGTDTQYFGPGTRLTVL.

This clone appeared a few times. The rearrangement links TRBV5-1 to TRBJ1-1; the D gene is possibly TRBD1 (5 bases). The V gene's germline CDR1 is SGHRS and CDR2 YFSETQ. Trimming cost V 7 bases and J 2 bases, with 18 bases left between them. This CDR3 is 15 amino acids long. This chain's CDR3 is CASASHGAGNTEAFF. In nucleotides, the CDR3 is TGCGCCAGCGCCTCTCACGGGGCGGGAAACACTGAAGCTTTCTTT.

The gene calls are TRBV2 and TRBJ2-7; TRBD2 is a possible D gene (5 bases). Germline V gives CDR1 SNHLY, CDR2 FYNNEI. V was cut by 6 bases and J by 0 bases, with 12 bases left in between. The CDR3 length is 14 residues. The CDR3 nucleotides are TGTGCCAGCAGGGAGGTAGAGAGCTCCTACGAGCAGTACTTC. Encoded protein: CASREVESSYEQYF.

CDR3 in amino acids: CASKTRGSGNSPLHF. DNA for the CDR3: TGTGCCAGCAAGACCAGAGGCTCAGGGAATTCACCCCTCCACTTT. The chain uses TRBV7-2 and TRBJ1-6, with D possibly matching TRBD1 (5 bases). Germline V gene sequence: CDR1 SGHTA, CDR2 FQGNSA. Trimming shortened V by 7 bases and J by 7 bases, and 17 bases separated the two germline ends. The CDR3 has 15 amino acids.

This clone occurred a few times. V gene TRBV5-4 combines with J gene TRBJ1-1, with 7 positions matching TRBD1. J gave up 6 bases and V 0 bases, and 8 bases lay outside the gene matches. Germline CDR1 is SGHNT and CDR2 is YYREEE (reference sequence). The CDR3 consists of 15 residues. CDR3 DNA sequence: TGTGCCAGCAGCTTGGACCGACGGGACAGAGCTGAAGCTTTCTTT. As protein: CASSLDRRDRAEAFF.

The rearrangement uses TRBV11-3 and TRBJ2-5, with 7 bases aligning to TRBD2. The CDR3 has 15 amino acids. Losses at the gene ends were 2 bases for V and 1 base for J; bases not matched to a gene: 4. Germline assignment: CDR1 SGHNT and CDR2 YENEEA. CDR3 in amino acids: CASSLRSSGQETQYF. DNA of the CDR3: TGTGCCAGCAGCTTACGGTCTAGCGGCCAAGAGACCCAGTACTTC.

This clone was counted a few times. V gene TRBV18 combines with J gene TRBJ1-3; 12 nucleotides line up with TRBD1. The CDR3 is 18 amino acids. The germline V gene encodes CDR1 KGHSH and CDR2 LQKENI. The V gene end was trimmed by 3 bases and the J gene end by 4 bases; junction bases not matched to a gene: 10. CDR3: CASSPTTGQGASGNTIYF. The CDR3 DNA reads TGTGCCAGCTCACCCACCACGGGACAGGGGGCGTCCGGAAACACCATATATTTT.

The chain has TRBV6-1 and TRBJ2-5; 16 bases agree with TRBD2. From germline, CDR1 is MNHNS and CDR2 SASEGT. The CDR3 contains 17 residues. Losses at the gene ends were 3 bases for V and 1 base for J; bases not matched to a gene: 2. As DNA, the CDR3 is TGTGCCAGCAGTGACGGGACTAGCGGGAGGGCCCAAGAGACCCAGTACTTC. Protein sequence: CASSDGTSGRAQETQYF.

The rearrangement links TRBV6-5 to TRBJ2-5; no clear D. The CDR3 runs to 11 residues. The V end was cut by 4 bases, the J end by 3 bases, with 3 bases between. Germline CDR1 MNHEY, CDR2 SVGAGI. The CDR3, as DNA: TGTGCCAGCAGTTTCAAAGAGACCCAGTACTTC. Its protein is CASSFKETQYF.

V gene TRBV2 combines with J gene TRBJ1-1, with a tentative D call TRBD1 (6 bases). This CDR3 is built from 16 residues. The germline V gene encodes CDR1 SNHLY and CDR2 FYNNEI. Trimming left V 6 bases short and J 0 bases short, with 17 bases between. The CDR3: CASSPPDRGMNTEAFF. CDR3 coding DNA: TGTGCCAGCAGCCCGCCGGACAGAGGGATGAACACTGAAGCTTTCTTT.

V gene TRBV5-1 combines with J gene TRBJ2-1, with 9 bases matching TRBD1. CDR3 size: 17 residues. The germline CDR1 and CDR2 sequences are SGHRS and YFSETQ. Trimming took 4 bases from V and 9 from J; bases not matched to a gene: 17. The CDR3: CASSDGQGSYQSSEQFF. In nucleotides, the CDR3 is TGCGCCAGCAGCGATGGACAGGGGAGTTATCAATCCAGTGAGCAGTTCTTC.

This rearrangement joins TRBV19 to TRBJ1-5; possibly TRBD1 for D (5 bases). Trimming removed 6 bases at V and 0 bases at J, with 12 bases between. CDR3 length: 15 amino acids. CDR1 LNHDA and CDR2 SQIVND come from the germline V gene (reference sequence). The CDR3 reads CASRKGLSSNQPQHF. CDR3 nucleotide sequence: TGTGCCAGTAGGAAGGGGCTGAGTAGCAATCAGCCCCAGCATTTT.

A single count supports this clone. The rearrangement joins TRBV9 to TRBJ1-3; 8 nucleotides align to TRBD1. The CDR3 has 15 residues. Trimming cost V 4 bases and J 1 base; bases outside gene matches: 4. The V gene's germline CDR1 is SGDLS and CDR2 YYNGEE. The CDR3 spells CASSKQGGSGNTIYF. DNA of the CDR3: TGTGCCAGCAGCAAACAGGGGGGGTCTGGAAACACCATATATTTT.

The chain has TRBV15 and TRBJ1-6; D gene uncertain. Deletions cut 1 base from V and 6 bases from J, with 10 bases between. CDR1 is LNHNV, CDR2 YYDKDF, per germline (reference sequence). The CDR3 has 15 amino acids. CDR3 region: CATSRAPTPNSPLHF. CDR3 DNA sequence: TGTGCCACCAGCAGAGCGCCGACTCCTAATTCACCCCTCCACTTT.

The chain links TRBV19 to TRBJ2-3; 13 bases agree with TRBD2. Germline V gene sequence: CDR1 LNHDA, CDR2 SQIVND (reference sequence). With V trimmed by 3 bases and J by 2 bases, 5 bases remained unmatched. The CDR3 extends over 17 amino acids. This CDR3 is CASSIRGLAGITDTQYF. The CDR3 coding sequence is TGTGCCAGTAGTATCAGGGGACTAGCGGGAATCACAGATACGCAGTATTTT.

The chain is built from TRBV11-3 and TRBJ2-2; TRBD2 matches at 8 bases. Germline CDR1 is SGHNT and CDR2 is YENEEA. CDR3 length: 16 residues. With V trimmed by 4 bases and J by 4 bases, 8 bases remained unmatched. CDR3 sequence (DNA): TGTGCCAGCAGCTCAGTAGCGGGATTAACCACCGGGGAGCTGTTTTTT. This gives the protein CASSSVAGLTTGELFF. The full variable domain, rest sourced from reference TRBV11-3 and TRBJ2-2, is EAGVVQSPRYKIIEKKQPVAFWCNPISGHNTLYWYLQNLGQGPELLIRYENEEAVDDSQLPKDRFSAERLKGVDSTLKIQPAELGDSAVYLCASSSVAGLTTGELFFGEGSRLTVL.